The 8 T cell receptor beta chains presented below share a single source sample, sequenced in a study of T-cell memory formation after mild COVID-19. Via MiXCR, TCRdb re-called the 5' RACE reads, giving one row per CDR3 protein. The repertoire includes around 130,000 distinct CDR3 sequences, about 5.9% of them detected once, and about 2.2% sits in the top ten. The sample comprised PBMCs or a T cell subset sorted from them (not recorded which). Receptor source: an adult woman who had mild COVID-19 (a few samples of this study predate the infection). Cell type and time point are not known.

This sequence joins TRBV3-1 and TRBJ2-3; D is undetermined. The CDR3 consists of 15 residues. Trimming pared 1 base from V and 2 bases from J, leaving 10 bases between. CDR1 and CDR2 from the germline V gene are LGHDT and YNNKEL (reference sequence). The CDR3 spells CASSQGVGLTDTQYF. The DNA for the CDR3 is TGTGCCAGCAGCCAAGGAGTGGGCCTCACAGATACGCAGTATTTT.

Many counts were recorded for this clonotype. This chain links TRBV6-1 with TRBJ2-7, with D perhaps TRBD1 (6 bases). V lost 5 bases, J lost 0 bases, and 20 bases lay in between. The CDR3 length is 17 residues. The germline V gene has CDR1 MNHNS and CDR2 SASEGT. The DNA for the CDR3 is TGTGCCAGCAGTCCGAGAAAGGGCACAGGGAGCTCCTACGAGCAGTACTTC. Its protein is CASSPRKGTGSSYEQYF.

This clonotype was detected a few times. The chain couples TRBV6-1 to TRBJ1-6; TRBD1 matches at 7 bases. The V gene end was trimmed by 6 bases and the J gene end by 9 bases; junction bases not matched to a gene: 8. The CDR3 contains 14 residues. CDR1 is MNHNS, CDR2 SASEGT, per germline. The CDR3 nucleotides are TGTGCCAGCAGGGAGGTCTCAGGGGGTTCACCCCTCCACTTT. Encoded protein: CASREVSGGSPLHF.

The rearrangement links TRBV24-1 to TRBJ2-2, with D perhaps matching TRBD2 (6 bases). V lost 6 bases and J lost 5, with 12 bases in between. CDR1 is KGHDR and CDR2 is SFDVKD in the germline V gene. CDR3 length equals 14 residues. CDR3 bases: TGTGCCACCAGTATGGGGGGACGGACCGGGGAGCTGTTTTTT. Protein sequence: CATSMGGRTGELFF.

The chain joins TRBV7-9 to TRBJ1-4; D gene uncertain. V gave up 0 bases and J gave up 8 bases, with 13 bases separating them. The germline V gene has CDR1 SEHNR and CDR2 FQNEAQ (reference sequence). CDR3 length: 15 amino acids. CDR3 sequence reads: CASSLALSPKEKLFF. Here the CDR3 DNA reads TGTGCCAGCAGCTTAGCGCTCAGTCCCAAAGAAAAACTGTTTTTT.

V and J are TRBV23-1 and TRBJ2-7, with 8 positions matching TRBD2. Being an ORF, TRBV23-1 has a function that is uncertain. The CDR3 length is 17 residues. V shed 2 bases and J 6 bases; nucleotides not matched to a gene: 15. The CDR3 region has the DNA TGCGCCAGCAGTCAAGAAACTCCACGGGGGGGGCTGTGCGAGCAGTACTTC. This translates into CASSQETPRGGLCEQYF.

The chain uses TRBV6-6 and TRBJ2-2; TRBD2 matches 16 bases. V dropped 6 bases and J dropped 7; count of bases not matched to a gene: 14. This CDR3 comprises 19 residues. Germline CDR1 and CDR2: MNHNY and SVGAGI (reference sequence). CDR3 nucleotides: TGTGCCAGCAGACGGTCCGGGACTAGCGGGGGGGAGGCGAACGGGGAGCTGTTTTTT. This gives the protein CASRRSGTSGGEANGELFF.

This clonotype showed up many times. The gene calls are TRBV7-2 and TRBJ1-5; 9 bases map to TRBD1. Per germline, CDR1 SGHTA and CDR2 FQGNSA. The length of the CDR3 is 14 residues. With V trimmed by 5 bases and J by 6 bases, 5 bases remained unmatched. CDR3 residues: CASSPRTGAQPQHF. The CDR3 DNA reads TGTGCCAGCAGCCCAAGGACAGGGGCTCAGCCCCAGCATTTT.